This is a list of T cell receptor beta chains from one sample in a study of CD8 T cells in ankylosing spondylitis. TCRdb re-analysed the 5' RACE reads in MiXCR, keeping a single row per CDR3 protein. Of 200,000 to 250,000 distinct CDR3 sequences in the sample, about 10% were seen once. Sequencing was carried out using blood, either unsorted or a sorted T cell fraction (not recorded which). These receptor sequences come from a male donor with ankylosing spondylitis or in good health (not recorded which). Each CDR3 is given with its conserved first and last residue. Fields, in order: D gene, clone size, V gene, J gene, CDR3 protein, CDR3 DNA. The D gene is left open where the match is weak. Only some rows state a clone size, as once, few, many or a class for expanded clones.

>NA|many|TRBV20-1|TRBJ2-1
CSVFDRNNEQFF
TGCAGTGTGTTTGACAGAAACAATGAGCAGTTCTTC
>TRBD2|few|TRBV12-3/TRBV12-4|TRBJ2-3
CASCTSGGGTSTDTQYF
TGTGCCAGCTGTACTAGCGGGGGGGGGACTAGCACAGATACGCAGTATTTT
>TRBD1|NA|TRBV5-1|TRBJ2-1
CASSSGQWNEQFF
TGCGCCAGCAGCTCGGGACAGTGGAATGAGCAGTTCTTC
>TRBD1|many|TRBV20-1|TRBJ1-2
CSAGQGDYGYTF
TGCAGTGCGGGACAGGGTGACTATGGCTACACCTTC
>NA|many|TRBV5-1|TRBJ2-3
CASSRSLGGDETDTQYF
TGCGCCAGCAGCCGCAGTTTAGGAGGCGATGAGACAGATACGCAGTATTTT
>NA|few|TRBV2|TRBJ2-2
CASSENGGQTGELFF
TGTGCCAGCAGTGAAAACGGGGGCCAAACCGGGGAGCTGTTTTTT
>NA|few|TRBV6-1|TRBJ1-3
CASSHKTGNSGNTIYF
TGTGCCAGCAGCCATAAAACAGGGAACTCTGGAAACACCATATATTTT
>TRBD1|many|TRBV29-1|TRBJ2-1
CSVRIPGGSYNEQFF
TGCAGCGTCCGCATTCCAGGGGGCTCCTACAATGAGCAGTTCTTC
>TRBD2|NA|TRBV6-1|TRBJ2-7
CASSRGLADGEQYF
TGTGCCAGTTCCCGGGGACTAGCCGACGGGGAGCAGTACTTC
>TRBD1|many|TRBV5-1|TRBJ1-2
CASSFTGTGASSDGYTF
TGCGCCAGCAGCTTCACCGGGACAGGGGCAAGTAGTGATGGCTACACCTTC
>NA|NA|TRBV2|TRBJ2-3
CASSPDPAVSQYF
TGTGCCAGCAGCCCAGATCCCGCGGTTTCTCAGTATTTT
>NA|NA|TRBV3-1|TRBJ1-3
CASSLSAGNTIYF
TGTGCCAGCAGCCTTTCGGCTGGAAACACCATATATTTT
>TRBD1|few|TRBV30|TRBJ1-1
CAWSPGGPEAFF
TGTGCCTGGAGTCCAGGGGGCCCTGAAGCTTTCTTT
>NA|few|TRBV30|TRBJ1-1
CAWSGGLVAEAFF
TGTGCCTGGAGTGGGGGACTCGTCGCTGAAGCTTTCTTT
>NA|NA|TRBV2|TRBJ1-5
CASSGGGPYEPQHF
TGTGCCAGCAGTGGCGGGGGGCCTTACGAGCCCCAGCATTTT
>NA|many|TRBV6-1|TRBJ2-1
CASSEAGGPIDEQFF
TGTGCCAGCAGTGAAGCGGGGGGCCCGATCGATGAGCAGTTCTTC
>TRBD1|few|TRBV2|TRBJ1-6
CASRTGINSPLHF
TGTGCCAGCCGGACAGGGATTAATTCACCCCTCCACTTT
>TRBD2|NA|TRBV14|TRBJ2-7
CASSQGGLAGGLEQYF
TGTGCCAGCAGCCAAGGAGGACTAGCGGGGGGGCTCGAGCAGTACTTC
>NA|many|TRBV7-9|TRBJ2-1
CASSLASSYNEQFF
TGTGCCAGCAGCTTAGCGAGCTCCTACAATGAGCAGTTCTTC
>TRBD2|many|TRBV6-1|TRBJ2-3
CASRSGAGTNADTQYF
TGTGCCAGCAGATCCGGAGCGGGGACTAACGCAGATACGCAGTATTTT
>NA|NA|TRBV28|TRBJ2-1
CANRQGGSHEQFF
TGTGCCAATCGACAGGGCGGGAGTCATGAGCAGTTCTTC
>TRBD1|many|TRBV3-1|TRBJ1-1
CASSDQGTESFAEAFF
TGTGCCAGCAGCGATCAAGGGACAGAGAGTTTCGCTGAAGCTTTCTTT
>NA|many|TRBV12-3/TRBV12-4|TRBJ2-3
CASSPRLGSDTQYF
TGTGCCAGCAGCCCCCGACTGGGGTCCGATACGCAGTATTTT
>NA|NA|TRBV11-3|TRBJ1-6
CASSRHRGYNSPLHF
TGTGCCAGCAGCCGACACCGCGGATATAATTCACCCCTCCACTTT
>TRBD2|few|TRBV5-6|TRBJ2-7
CASSGAGALSYEQYF
TGTGCCAGCTCCGGGGCGGGAGCCCTCTCCTACGAGCAGTACTTC
>NA|many|TRBV9|TRBJ2-3
CASSELGGRGTDTQYF
TGTGCCAGCAGCGAGCTGGGAGGCAGGGGCACAGATACGCAGTATTTT